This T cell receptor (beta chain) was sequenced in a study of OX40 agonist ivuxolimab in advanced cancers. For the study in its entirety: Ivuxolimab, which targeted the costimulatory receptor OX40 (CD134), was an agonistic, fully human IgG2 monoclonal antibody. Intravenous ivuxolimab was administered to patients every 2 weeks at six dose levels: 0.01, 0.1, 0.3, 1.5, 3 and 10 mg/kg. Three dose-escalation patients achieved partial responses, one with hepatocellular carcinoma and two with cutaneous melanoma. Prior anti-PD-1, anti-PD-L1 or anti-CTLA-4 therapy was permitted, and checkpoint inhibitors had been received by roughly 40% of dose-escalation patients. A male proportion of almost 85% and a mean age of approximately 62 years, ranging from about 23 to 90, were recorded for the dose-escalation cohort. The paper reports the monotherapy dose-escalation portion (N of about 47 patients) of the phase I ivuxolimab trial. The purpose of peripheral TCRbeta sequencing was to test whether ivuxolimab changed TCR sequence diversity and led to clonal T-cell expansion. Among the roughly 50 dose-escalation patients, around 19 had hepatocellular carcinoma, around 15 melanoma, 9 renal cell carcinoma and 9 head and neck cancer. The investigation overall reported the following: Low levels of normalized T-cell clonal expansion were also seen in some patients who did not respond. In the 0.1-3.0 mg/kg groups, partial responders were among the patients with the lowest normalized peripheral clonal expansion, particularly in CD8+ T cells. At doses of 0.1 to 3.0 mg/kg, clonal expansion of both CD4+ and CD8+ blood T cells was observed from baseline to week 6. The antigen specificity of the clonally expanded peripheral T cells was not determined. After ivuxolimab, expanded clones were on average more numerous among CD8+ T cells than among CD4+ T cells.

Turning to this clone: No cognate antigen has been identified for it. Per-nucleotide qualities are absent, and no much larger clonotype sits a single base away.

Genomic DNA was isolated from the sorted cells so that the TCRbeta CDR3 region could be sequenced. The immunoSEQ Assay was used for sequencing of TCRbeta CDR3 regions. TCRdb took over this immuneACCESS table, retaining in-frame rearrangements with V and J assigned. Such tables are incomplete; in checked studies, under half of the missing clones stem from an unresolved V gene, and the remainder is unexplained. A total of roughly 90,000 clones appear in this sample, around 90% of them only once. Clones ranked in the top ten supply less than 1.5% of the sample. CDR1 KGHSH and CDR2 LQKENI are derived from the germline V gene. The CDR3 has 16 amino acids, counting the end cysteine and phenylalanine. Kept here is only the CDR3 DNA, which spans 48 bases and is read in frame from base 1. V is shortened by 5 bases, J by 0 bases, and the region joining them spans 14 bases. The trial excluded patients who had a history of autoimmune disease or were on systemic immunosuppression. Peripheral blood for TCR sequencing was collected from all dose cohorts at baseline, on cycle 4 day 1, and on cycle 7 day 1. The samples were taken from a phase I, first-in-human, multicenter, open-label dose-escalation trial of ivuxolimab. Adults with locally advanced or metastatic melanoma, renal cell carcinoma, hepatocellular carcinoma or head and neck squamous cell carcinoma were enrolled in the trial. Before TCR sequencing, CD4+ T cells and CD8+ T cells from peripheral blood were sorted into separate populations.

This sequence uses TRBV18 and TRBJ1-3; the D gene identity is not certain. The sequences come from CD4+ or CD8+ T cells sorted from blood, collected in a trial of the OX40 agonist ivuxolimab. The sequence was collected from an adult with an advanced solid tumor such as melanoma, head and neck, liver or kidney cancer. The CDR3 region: CASSSGEVISGNTIYF. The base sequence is TGTGCCAGCTCAAGTGGAGAAGTGATCTCTGGAAACACCATATATTTT.